This T cell receptor (beta chain) emerged from a study of cytomegalovirus exposure and HLA in healthy donors. With 0 bases removed from V and 4 bases from J, the gap between germline ends came to 13 bases. This CDR3 region has 15 residues. The germline CDR1 and CDR2 sequences are SGHTA and FQGTGA. Amplification used 60 Vbeta primers and 13 Jbeta primers. Sequencing used immunoSEQ multiplex PCR; TCRdb keeps in-frame clones, though not all of them. The sample yields under 250,000 clones, over 65% seen once. The clonotype originates from a woman aged 25 to 45 in good health and CMV-seronegative. V is TRBV7-3 and J is TRBJ2-7; D possibly corresponds to TRBD2 (5 bases). Sequenced: PBMCs. Written as DNA, the CDR3 is TGTGCCAGCAGCTTAACGGCGGGTTCTATTTACGAGCAGTACTTC. This sequence encodes CASSLTAGSIYEQYF.